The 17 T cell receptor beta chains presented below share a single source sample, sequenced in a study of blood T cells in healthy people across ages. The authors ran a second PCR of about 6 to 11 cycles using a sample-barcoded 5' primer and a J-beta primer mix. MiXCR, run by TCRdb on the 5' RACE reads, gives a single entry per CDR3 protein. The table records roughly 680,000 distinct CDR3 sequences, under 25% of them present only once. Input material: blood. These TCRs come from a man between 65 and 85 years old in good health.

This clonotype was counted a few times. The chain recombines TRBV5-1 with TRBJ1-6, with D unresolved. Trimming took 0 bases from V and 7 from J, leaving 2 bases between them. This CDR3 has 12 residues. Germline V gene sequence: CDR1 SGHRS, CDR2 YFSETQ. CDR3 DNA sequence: TGCGCCAGCAGCTTGGAGAATTCACCCCTCCACTTT. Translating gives CASSLENSPLHF.

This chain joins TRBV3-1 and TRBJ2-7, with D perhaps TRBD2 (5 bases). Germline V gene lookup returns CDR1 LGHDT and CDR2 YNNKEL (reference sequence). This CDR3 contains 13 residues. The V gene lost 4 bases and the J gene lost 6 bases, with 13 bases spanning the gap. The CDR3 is CASSPRDLGEQYF. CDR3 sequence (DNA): TGTGCCAGCAGCCCTCGGGATCTTGGCGAGCAGTACTTC.

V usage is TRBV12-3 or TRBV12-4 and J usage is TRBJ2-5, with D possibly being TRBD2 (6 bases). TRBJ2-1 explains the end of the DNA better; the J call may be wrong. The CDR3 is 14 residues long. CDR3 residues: CASSLTGGAQVQFF. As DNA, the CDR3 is TGTGCCAGCAGTTTAACGGGCGGGGCCCAAGTGCAGTTCTTC.

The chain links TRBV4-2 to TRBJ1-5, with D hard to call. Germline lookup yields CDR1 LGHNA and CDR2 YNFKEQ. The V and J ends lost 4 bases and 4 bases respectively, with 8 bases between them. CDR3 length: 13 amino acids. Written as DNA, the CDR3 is TGTGCCAGCAGCCGTACAGTTAATCAGCCCCAGCATTTT. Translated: CASSRTVNQPQHF.

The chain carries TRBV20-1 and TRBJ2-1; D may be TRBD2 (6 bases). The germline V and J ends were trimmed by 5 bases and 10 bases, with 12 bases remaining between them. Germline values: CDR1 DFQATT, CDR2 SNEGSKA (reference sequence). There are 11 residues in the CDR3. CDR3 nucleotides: TGCAGTGCTCCTCGACTAGAGGAGCAGTTCTTC. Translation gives CSAPRLEEQFF.

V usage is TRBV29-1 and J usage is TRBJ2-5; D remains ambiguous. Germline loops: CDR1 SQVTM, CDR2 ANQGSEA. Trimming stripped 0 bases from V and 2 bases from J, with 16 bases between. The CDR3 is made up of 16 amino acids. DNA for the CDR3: TGCAGCGTTGAAGATCCCGCCGCGACACCTCAAGAGACCCAGTACTTC. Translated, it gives CSVEDPAATPQETQYF.

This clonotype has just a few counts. The CDR3 protein is CASTKQASYEQYF. CDR3 coding DNA: TGTGCCAGCACCAAACAGGCGTCCTACGAGCAGTACTTC. The chain joins TRBV6-5 to TRBJ2-7; maybe TRBD1 (5 bases). This CDR3 spans 13 amino acids. The germline V gene has CDR1 MNHEY and CDR2 SVGAGI. Trimming left V 7 bases short and J 1 base short, with 11 bases between.

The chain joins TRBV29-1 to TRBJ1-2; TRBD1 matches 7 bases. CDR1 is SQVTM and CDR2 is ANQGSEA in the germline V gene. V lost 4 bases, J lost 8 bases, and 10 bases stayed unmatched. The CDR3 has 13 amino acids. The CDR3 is CSVGGGTGEGYTF. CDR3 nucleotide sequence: TGCAGCGTTGGGGGTGGAACAGGGGAAGGCTACACCTTC.

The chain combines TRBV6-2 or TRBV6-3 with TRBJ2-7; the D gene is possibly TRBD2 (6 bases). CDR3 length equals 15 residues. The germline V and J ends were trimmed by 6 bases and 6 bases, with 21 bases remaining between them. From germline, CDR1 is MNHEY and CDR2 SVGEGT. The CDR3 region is CASSLIEGLSSEQYF. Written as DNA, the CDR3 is TGTGCCAGCAGCCTAATCGAGGGACTTAGCTCCGAGCAGTACTTC.

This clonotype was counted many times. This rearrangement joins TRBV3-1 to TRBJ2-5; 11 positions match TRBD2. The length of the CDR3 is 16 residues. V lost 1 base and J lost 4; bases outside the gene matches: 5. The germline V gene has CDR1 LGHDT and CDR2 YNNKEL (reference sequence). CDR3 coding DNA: TGTGCCAGCAGCCAAGGGGGCCTAGCGGGAGGAGAGACCCAGTACTTC. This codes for CASSQGGLAGGETQYF.

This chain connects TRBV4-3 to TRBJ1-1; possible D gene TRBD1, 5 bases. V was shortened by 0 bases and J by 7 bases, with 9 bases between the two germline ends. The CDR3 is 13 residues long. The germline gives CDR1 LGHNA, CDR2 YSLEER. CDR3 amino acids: CASSQDRGREAFF. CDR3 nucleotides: TGCGCCAGCAGCCAAGATAGGGGCCGTGAAGCTTTCTTT.

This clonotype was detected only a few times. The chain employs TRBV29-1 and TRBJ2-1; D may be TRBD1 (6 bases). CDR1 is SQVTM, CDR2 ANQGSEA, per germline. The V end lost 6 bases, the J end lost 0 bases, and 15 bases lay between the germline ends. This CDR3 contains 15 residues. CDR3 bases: TGCAGCGTCGTCAGGGGCAGCAGCTCCTACAATGAGCAGTTCTTC. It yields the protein CSVVRGSSSYNEQFF.

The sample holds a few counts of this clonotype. CDR3 protein: CASSHPGGQFF. The CDR3 bases are TGTGCCAGCAGCCACCCCGGAGGGCAGTTCTTC. This rearrangement joins TRBV2 to TRBJ2-1; the D gene is possibly TRBD2 (5 bases). Looked up from germline, CDR1 is SNHLY and CDR2 is FYNNEI. V gave up 6 bases and J gave up 12 bases, with 12 bases separating them. CDR3 length equals 11 residues.

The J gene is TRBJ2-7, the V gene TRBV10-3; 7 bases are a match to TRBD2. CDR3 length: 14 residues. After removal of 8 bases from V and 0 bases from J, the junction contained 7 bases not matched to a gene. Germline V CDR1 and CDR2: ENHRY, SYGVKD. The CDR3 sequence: CAIGASGNSYEQYF. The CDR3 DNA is TGTGCCATCGGGGCTAGCGGCAACTCCTACGAGCAGTACTTC.

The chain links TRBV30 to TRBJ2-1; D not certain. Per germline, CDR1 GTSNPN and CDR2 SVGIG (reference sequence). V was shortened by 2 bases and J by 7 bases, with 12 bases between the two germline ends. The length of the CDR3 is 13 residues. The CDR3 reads CAWSSNLWNEQFF. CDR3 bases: TGTGCCTGGAGTTCGAATCTGTGGAATGAGCAGTTCTTC.

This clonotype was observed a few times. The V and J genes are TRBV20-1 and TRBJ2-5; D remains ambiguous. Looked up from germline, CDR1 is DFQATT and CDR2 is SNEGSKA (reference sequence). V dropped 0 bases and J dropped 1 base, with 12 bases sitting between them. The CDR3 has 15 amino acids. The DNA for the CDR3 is TGCAGTGCTAGAGATTCTTCGATACTCCAAGAGACCCAGTACTTC. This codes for CSARDSSILQETQYF.

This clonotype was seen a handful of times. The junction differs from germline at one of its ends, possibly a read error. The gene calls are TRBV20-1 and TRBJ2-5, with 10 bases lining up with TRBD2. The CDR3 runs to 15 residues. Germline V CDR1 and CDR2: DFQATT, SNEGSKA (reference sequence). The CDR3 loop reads CSARPGLAKQGTQYF. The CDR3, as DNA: TGCAGTGCTAGGCCGGGACTAGCGAAACAAGGGACCCAGTACTTC.